These T cell receptor beta chains were read from a single sample in a study of Graves' ophthalmopathy and Graves' hyperthyroidism. Each CDR3 protein gets one entry after TCRdb re-called the multiplex PCR reads with MiXCR. The table records 650,000 to 900,000 distinct CDR3 sequences, 35% to 50% of them present only once. Sample: peripheral blood. The receptor source for this set is an adult man with Graves' ophthalmopathy. The CDR3 runs from the conserved cysteine through the conserved F or W. A D gene is named only where the DNA matches it firmly. Clone size is stated in some rows and not others, as once, few, many or a class when expanded.

>TRBD1|TRBJ2-7|TRBV6-6|13|few
CASRQRQGDEQYF
TGTGCCAGCAGGCAGAGACAGGGAGACGAGCAGTACTTC
>TRBD2|TRBJ2-7|TRBV7-6|16|few
CASSQSVTSERHEQYF
TGTGCCAGCAGCCAATCTGTGACTAGCGAGCGCCACGAGCAGTACTTC
>NA|TRBJ2-6|TRBV19|15|NA
CASSISGHGANVLTF
TGTGCCAGTAGTATATCAGGGCACGGGGCCAACGTCCTGACTTTC
>NA|TRBJ1-5|TRBV19|16|NA
CASARPGGNSNQPQHF
TGTGCCAGTGCTAGACCCGGGGGTAATAGCAATCAGCCCCAGCATTTT
>TRBD2|TRBJ2-7|TRBV29-1|14|few
CSVKMGGGSYEQYF
TGCAGCGTTAAAATGGGGGGGGGATCCTACGAGCAGTACTTC
>NA|TRBJ2-5|TRBV7-9|15|many
CASSLGNLGKETQYF
TGTGCCAGCAGCTTGGGAAACTTGGGGAAAGAGACCCAGTACTTC
>TRBD2|TRBJ2-6|TRBV9|20|few
CASSVGFRASGRAGANVLTF
TGTGCCAGCAGCGTAGGATTTCGGGCTAGCGGGAGGGCTGGGGCCAACGTCCTGACTTTC
>NA|TRBJ1-4|TRBV20-1|11|few
CSVSKYEKLFF
TGCAGTGTCAGCAAGTATGAAAAACTGTTTTTT
>TRBD2|TRBJ2-5|TRBV7-2|16|once
CASSPLAGGGGETQYF
TGTGCCAGCAGCCCACTAGCGGGAGGGGGTGGGGAGACCCAGTACTTC
>NA|TRBJ1-1|TRBV12-3/TRBV12-4|12|NA
CASTNTGLEAFF
TGTGCCAGCACCAACACAGGGTTGGAAGCTTTCTTT
>TRBD2|TRBJ2-7|TRBV20-1|15|many
CSAREGGTSGYEQYF
TGCAGTGCTAGAGAAGGAGGGACTAGCGGGTACGAGCAGTACTTC
>NA|TRBJ2-7|TRBV29-1|11|NA
CSVAVDYEQYF
TGCAGCGTCGCGGTGGACTACGAGCAGTACTTC
>NA|TRBJ2-2|TRBV7-9|15|few
CASSLPGRNTGELFF
TGTGCCAGCAGCTTACCCGGACGGAACACCGGGGAGCTGTTTTTT
>NA|TRBJ2-6|TRBV7-3|16|many
CASSRLTGAGANVLTF
TGTGCCAGCAGTCGACTTACAGGAGCTGGGGCCAACGTCCTGACTTTC
>NA|TRBJ2-5|TRBV15|16|many
CATSRGAGSGQETQYF
TGTGCCACCAGCAGAGGTGCTGGCTCAGGGCAAGAGACCCAGTACTTC
>NA|TRBJ2-6|TRBV7-8|13|NA
CASTPAGANVLTF
TGTGCCAGCACCCCAGCGGGGGCCAACGTCCTGACTTTC
>NA|TRBJ2-2|TRBV7-2|15|once
CASSLDPTNTGELFF
TGTGCCAGCAGCTTAGATCCCACCAACACCGGGGAGCTGTTTTTT
>NA|TRBJ2-6|TRBV25-1|12|NA
CASTSGANVVTF
TGTGCCAGCACCTCTGGGGCCAACGTCGTGACTTTC
>NA|TRBJ2-7|TRBV5-1|13|NA
CASSVDVLQEQYF
TGCGCCAGCAGCGTGGACGTACTCCAGGAGCAGTACTTC
>NA|TRBJ1-1|TRBV5-1|15|many
CASSWDGDFQTEAFF
TGCGCCAGCAGCTGGGACGGGGACTTCCAAACTGAAGCTTTCTTT
>NA|TRBJ1-3|TRBV10-3|15|NA
CAISEGGPSGNTIYF
TGTGCCATCAGTGAGGGCGGACCCTCTGGAAACACCATATATTTT
>NA|TRBJ1-4|TRBV20-1|13|NA
CSAAQGLNEKLFF
TGCAGTGCTGCGCAGGGCCTGAATGAAAAACTGTTTTTT
>NA|TRBJ1-2|TRBV15|13|NA
CATSRGDLYGYTF
TGTGCCACCAGCAGAGGGGACCTCTATGGCTACACCTTC
>NA|TRBJ2-2|TRBV4-2|15|few
CASSHGTVNTGELFF
TGTGCCAGCAGCCACGGGACTGTGAACACCGGGGAGCTGTTTTTT
>TRBD2|TRBJ2-7|TRBV5-1|19|NA
CASSSEGLAGRDPSYEQYF
TGCGCCAGCAGCTCGGAGGGACTAGCGGGCCGAGATCCCTCCTACGAGCAGTACTTC
>NA|TRBJ1-1|TRBV29-1|13|many
CSSQGQTNTEAFF
TGCAGCTCTCAAGGACAGACCAACACTGAAGCTTTCTTT
>NA|TRBJ2-7|TRBV6-4|15|NA
CASSVAPDTSYEQYF
TGTGCCAGCAGCGTAGCCCCGGACACCTCCTACGAGCAGTACTTC
>NA|TRBJ2-7|TRBV9|16|NA
CASSVGLGQGYYEQYF
TGTGCCAGCAGCGTAGGATTGGGGCAGGGCTACTACGAGCAGTACTTC
>NA|TRBJ1-1|TRBV6-4|13|many
CASSYRLNTEAFF
TGTGCCAGCAGTTATCGGTTGAACACTGAAGCTTTCTTT
>NA|TRBJ1-1|TRBV5-8|15|few
CASSLQRGRNTEAFF
TGTGCCAGCAGCCTCCAGCGGGGCAGAAACACTGAAGCTTTCTTT
>TRBD1|TRBJ1-1|TRBV19|15|few
CATTSGGFMNTEAFF
TGTGCCACCACCTCAGGGGGTTTCATGAACACTGAAGCTTTCTTT
>NA|TRBJ1-1|TRBV5-1|14|NA
CASSQSTLNTEAFF
TGCGCCAGCAGCCAGTCGACACTAAACACTGAAGCTTTCTTT
>NA|TRBJ2-7|TRBV12-3/TRBV12-4|13|NA
CASSLVSPYEQYF
TGTGCCAGCAGTTTAGTATCTCCTTACGAGCAGTACTTC
>TRBD1|TRBJ2-5|TRBV29-1|12|NA
CSVAGTGLTQYF
TGCAGCGTCGCCGGGACAGGTCTGACCCAGTACTTC
>TRBD1|TRBJ1-2|TRBV7-9|14|once
CASSATGGGNGYTF
TGTGCCAGCAGCGCCACAGGGGGAGGCAATGGCTACACCTTC
>TRBD1|TRBJ2-7|TRBV29-1|13|NA
CSEGQVISYEQYF
TGCAGCGAAGGACAGGTTATCTCCTACGAGCAGTACTTC
>TRBD1|TRBJ1-5|TRBV2|14|NA
CASSLQGENQPQHF
TGTGCCAGCAGTCTACAGGGGGAGAATCAGCCCCAGCATTTT
>NA|TRBJ2-6|TRBV29-1|9|NA
CSVCRVLTF
TGCAGCGTCTGCCGAGTCCTGACTTTC
>NA|TRBJ2-1|TRBV7-9|15|NA
CASRDVEGSYNEQFF
TGTGCCAGCAGGGACGTTGAGGGTTCCTACAATGAGCAGTTCTTC
>NA|TRBJ2-2|TRBV25-1|12|many
CASSGRTGELFF
TGTGCTAGCAGCGGACGGACCGGGGAGCTGTTTTTT
>TRBD1|TRBJ2-7|TRBV20-1|14|NA
CSARDVQGFYEQYF
TGCAGTGCTAGAGATGTACAGGGGTTCTACGAGCAGTACTTC
>NA|TRBJ1-1|TRBV7-9|12|many
CASSAGQLEAFF
TGTGCCAGCAGCGCCGGACAGCTTGAAGCTTTCTTT
>TRBD1|TRBJ2-7|TRBV25-1|16|NA
CASSAKAGTGRYEQYF
TGTGCCAGCAGTGCGAAAGCCGGGACAGGGCGGTACGAGCAGTACTTC
>NA|TRBJ1-1|TRBV19|13|NA
CASSIVQGTEAFF
TGTGCCAGTAGTATAGTGCAGGGGACTGAAGCTTTCTTT
>TRBD1|TRBJ2-6|TRBV2|16|NA
CASSDRFSSGANVLTF
TGTGCCAGCTCGGACAGGTTTTCGTCTGGGGCCAACGTCCTGACTTTC
>TRBD1|TRBJ2-7|TRBV2|14|few
CASSHTGQIYEQYF
TGTGCCAGCAGCCATACGGGACAGATCTACGAGCAGTACTTC
>NA|TRBJ1-2|TRBV11-1|13|NA
CASSLTVGSGYTF
TGTGCCAGCAGCTTAACGGTGGGGTCTGGCTACACCTTC
>NA|TRBJ1-1|TRBV25-1|15|NA
CASSARDYRNTEAFF
TGTGCCAGCAGTGCTAGAGATTATAGGAACACTGAAGCTTTCTTT